This TCR beta chain was recorded in a study of blood T cell repertoires in COVID-19. The germline V gene encodes CDR1 SEHNR and CDR2 FQNEAQ (reference sequence). V lost 5 bases, J lost 0 bases, and 13 bases lay in between. The CDR3 runs 15 residues. Produced via immunoSEQ multiplex PCR; TCRdb's table is partial and in-frame only. This sample has hundreds of thousands of clones, with 85% found just once. Material: PBMCs or T cells enriched from blood (not recorded which). This clonotype originated in a woman between 25 and 40 years old who had been exposed to COVID-19. The rearrangement links TRBV7-9 to TRBJ1-1, with a possible D match to TRBD1 (5 bases). The CDR3 DNA is TGTGCCAGCAGCCCTTATGTCAGGGTGAACACTGAAGCTTTCTTT. Protein product: CASSPYVRVNTEAFF.